The rows below give T cell receptor beta chains drawn from one sample of a study of T cell responses to AZD1222 COVID-19 vaccine. TCRdb's table, derived via immunoSEQ multiplex PCR, lists solely in-frame clones and lacks some. The top ten clones hold roughly 5.6% of a sample with roughly 77,000 clones, approximately 90% of them seen once. Sequences were derived from peripheral blood, sampled on day 0 of AZD1222 vaccination. These TCRs come from an adult in good health. Both conserved end residues are part of each CDR3.

TRBJ1-1 | TRBV29-1 | 12 | CSVGDTATEAFF
TRBJ1-3 | TRBV28 | 16 | CASSSPGTGSGNTIYF
TRBJ2-4 | TRBV18 | 20 | CASSPLRSQGALEAKNIQYF
TRBJ1-6 | TRBV19 | 16 | CASSIDPSTPNSPLHF
TRBJ2-3 | TRBV7-2 | 16 | CASSLGTSRSTDTQYF
TRBJ2-7 | TRBV5-1 | 16 | CASKGDGVTPTYEQYF
TRBJ2-7 | TRBV24-1 | 12 | CATSDPGGEQYF
TRBJ2-7 | TRBV18 | 14 | CASSPLPTGSEQYF
TRBJ1-1 | TRBV5-1 | 16 | CASSSRDRGRGDEAFF
TRBJ2-3 | TRBV5-6 | 14 | CASSPQGGTDTQYF
TRBJ2-3 | TRBV7-2 | 15 | CASSLESGGSDTQYF
TRBJ1-6 | TRBV11-2 | 11 | CASSLGRDLHF
TRBJ1-1 | TRBV6-5 | 13 | CASNLDFNTEAFF
TRBJ1-1 | TRBV28 | 14 | CASSAGTANTEAFF
TRBJ2-3 | TRBV18 | 15 | CASSPGTGGTDTQYF
TRBJ2-5 | TRBV7-8 | 13 | CASSLIPVETQYF
TRBJ1-1 | TRBV10-2 | 11 | CASSEDTRAFF
TRBJ2-7 | TRBV9 | 14 | CASSPQAHSYEQYF
TRBJ2-3 | TRBV7-2 | 16 | CASRFNLAGGTDTQYF
TRBJ2-7 | TRBV28 | 12 | CASSFASYEQYF
TRBJ1-5 | TRBV2 | 14 | CASSAEGGNQPQHF
TRBJ1-2 | TRBV6-2/TRBV6-3 | 12 | CASSYVGRGYTF
TRBJ1-3 | TRBV9 | 17 | CASSVGGSGSSGNTIYF
TRBJ2-2 | TRBV19 | 14 | CASRVPGGTGELFF
TRBJ1-1 | TRBV28 | 11 | CASRLEGEAFF
TRBJ2-7 | TRBV18 | 13 | CASSPLDSYEQYF
TRBJ1-2 | TRBV19 | 15 | CASTETLTGNYGYTF
TRBJ2-7 | TRBV3-1/TRBV3-2 | 16 | CASSQRTGGNYYEQYF
TRBJ2-7 | TRBV2 | 16 | CASSGGQGVHRYEQYF
TRBJ2-3 | TRBV29-1 | 14 | CSVEAGRGPDTQYF
TRBJ1-4 | TRBV3-1/TRBV3-2 | 15 | CASSVPGQPNEKLFF
TRBJ2-3 | TRBV11-2 | 14 | CASSLGRGGATQYF
TRBJ2-2 | TRBV3-1/TRBV3-2 | 16 | CASSQDRRGGTGELFF
TRBJ2-7 | TRBV27 | 14 | CASSPTPQVYEQYF
TRBJ1-2 | TRBV11-2 | 12 | CASSLKDYGYTF
TRBJ2-2 | TRBV27 | 15 | CASSLIPGNTGELFF
TRBJ2-2 | TRBV7-3 | 13 | CASSTREAGELFF
TRBJ2-7 | TRBV7-6 | 15 | CASSLTSGQVYEQYF
TRBJ1-1 | TRBV6-4 | 13 | CASSDGDRSEAFF
TRBJ2-3 | TRBV6-1 | 14 | CASSESVATDTQYF
TRBJ2-5 | TRBV18 | 14 | CASSPFTVAETQYF
TRBJ1-4 | TRBV12-3/TRBV12-4 | 13 | CASRPSTVSKLFF
TRBJ1-1 | TRBV6-5 | 13 | CASSYRPGSEAFF
TRBJ1-6 | TRBV20-1 | 16 | CSASTDRSHYNSPLHF
TRBJ1-4 | TRBV28 | 15 | CASSYPGQVWEKLFF
TRBJ1-6 | TRBV28 | 15 | CASSIRTGGYSPLHF
TRBJ2-4 | TRBV9 | 13 | CASSVEQGGGQYF
TRBJ1-1 | TRBV12-3/TRBV12-4 | 13 | CASSPPGNTEAFF
TRBJ2-7 | TRBV28 | 15 | CASSLRGRQDYEQYF
TRBJ2-5 | TRBV7-2 | 17 | CASSARGVAGGRETQYF
TRBJ2-5 | TRBV4-1 | 13 | CASSLRARETQYF